A single sample gave rise to the 20 T cell receptor beta chains below, sequenced in a study of T cell clonality in common variable immunodeficiency. Sequenced by immunoSEQ multiplex PCR; TCRdb stores in-frame clones only, minus some. The sample has under 40,000 clones, none seen only once. The sample consisted of peripheral blood mononuclear cells. These receptors all come from a person aged 18-70 years in good health.

The table lists this clone with many counts. The read ends 3 residues early relative to the CDR3; the germline J gene fills the gap. This chain joins TRBV7-2 and TRBJ2-1; D gene ambiguous. Germline CDR1 reads SGHTA; CDR2 reads FQGNSA. V lost 6 bases, J lost 9 bases, and 12 bases lay in between. This CDR3 region has 12 residues. The CDR3 region is CASSPFIGEQFF. CDR3 DNA, as far as it was read: TGTGCCAGCAGTCCCTTTATCGGTGAG.

This clone was observed at least ten times. The CDR3 sequence is CAWSILAGGPLEQYF. The DNA read from the CDR3 is TGTGCCTGGAGTATTTTAGCGGGAGGGCCCCTCGAG. This chain connects TRBV30 to TRBJ2-7; 11 bases agree with TRBD2. The read stops 3 residues short of the end of the CDR3; the missing end is completed from the germline J gene. This CDR3 has 15 residues. The J segment lost 6 bases and the V segment lost 2 bases, leaving 9 bases of the junction unmatched. Germline CDR1 GTSNPN, CDR2 SVGIG (reference sequence).

At least ten counts were recorded for this clone. The sequenced fragment ends 3 residues before the CDR3 boundary, so the rest is inferred from the germline J gene. This rearrangement joins TRBV18 to TRBJ2-2; tentative D call: TRBD2 (6 bases). CDR3 length: 14 residues. Germline CDR1 is KGHSH and CDR2 is LQKENI. The V and J ends lost 3 bases and 4 bases respectively, with 9 bases between them. CDR3 amino acids: CASSPGLSTGELFF. CDR3 bases read: TGTGCCAGCTCACCGGGACTGTCCACCGGGGAG.

In this sample, this clone turned up many times. The read ends 3 residues before the CDR3 terminus; that terminus is restored from the germline J gene. V is TRBV7-3 and J is TRBJ2-5; D perhaps matches TRBD1 (5 bases). CDR1 and CDR2 (germline): SGHTA, FQGTGA. The CDR3 totals 13 residues. Trimming took off 5 bases at V and 7 bases at J, with 14 bases between the two ends. The CDR3 bases that were read are TGTGCCAGCAGCCCAACAGGACCCGGGACC. This gives the protein CASSPTGPGT. The CDR3 in full is CASSPTGPGTQYF.

This clone was picked up many times. Sequencing ends 3 residues short of the CDR3 end; the germline J gene provides the rest. V is TRBV12-3 or TRBV12-4 and J is TRBJ2-7; D may be TRBD1 (8 bases). V lost 0 bases and J lost 6, with 15 bases in between. The CDR3 sequence is 15 residues long. CDR3 DNA (partial): TGTGCCAGCAGTTTAGCGTATAACAGGGGGGGCGAG. Its protein is CASSLAYNRGGE. The CDR3 reads in full as CASSLAYNRGGEQYF.

This clone was counted ten times or more. The read terminates 3 residues before the CDR3 end, so the remaining end is supplied by the germline J gene. The V and J genes are TRBV7-3 and TRBJ2-3; TRBD2 agrees at 8 bases. Germline V gene sequence: CDR1 SGHTA, CDR2 FQGTGA. J lost 3 bases, V lost 8 bases, and 4 bases had no gene match. The CDR3 contains 13 residues. This CDR3 reads CASLGRGTDTQYF. CDR3 DNA (partial): TGTGCCAGCCTCGGGAGGGGGACAGATACG.

This clone is termed medium-sized (0.01 to 0.1%). Coverage ceases 3 residues before the CDR3 finishes, and the germline J gene fills in the end. This chain uses TRBV20-1 with TRBJ2-5; 9 bases align to TRBD1. The CDR3 consists of 14 residues. Germline CDR1 reads DFQATT; CDR2 reads SNEGSKA (reference sequence). Trimming at V came to 5 bases and at J to 5 bases, leaving 9 bases not matched to a gene. The CDR3 loop reads CSAGSPDRGETQYF. Incomplete CDR3 DNA: TGCAGTGCTGGATCCCCGGACAGGGGTGAGACC.

This clone was seen repeatedly, ten times or more. The read terminates 3 residues ahead of where the CDR3 ends, so the germline J gene completes it. The chain employs TRBV18 and TRBJ2-7; tentative D call: TRBD1 (5 bases). The CDR3 consists of 13 residues. From germline, CDR1 is KGHSH and CDR2 LQKENI. Between the trimmed V and J ends, which lost 2 bases and 5 bases, there was a span of 10 bases. CDR3 amino acids: CASSPTTDNEQYF. CDR3 DNA, as far as it was read: TGTGCCAGCTCACCAACGACAGACAACGAG.

This clone was counted ten times or more. The read ends 3 residues before the CDR3 terminus; that terminus is restored from the germline J gene. V gene TRBV7-6 combines with J gene TRBJ1-1; TRBD1 matches at 7 bases. V lost 5 bases to trimming and J lost 3 bases; unmatched junction nucleotides: 3. CDR1 is SGHVS and CDR2 is FNYEAQ in the germline V gene. This CDR3 has 13 amino acids. The CDR3 is CASSRTGDTEAFF. Incomplete CDR3 DNA: TGTGCCAGCAGCCGTACAGGGGACACTGAA. Looking up the rest from reference TRBV7-6 and TRBJ1-1 gives the full variable domain: GAGVSQSPRYKVTKRGQDVALRCDPISGHVSLYWYRQALGQGPEFLTYFNYEAQQDKSGLPNDRFSAERPEGSISTLTIQRTEQRDSAMYRCASSRTGDTEAFFGQGTRLTVV.

This clone was found a few times. The CDR3 goes on 3 residues after the read ends, and that part is filled in from the germline J gene. The rearrangement uses TRBV11-3 and TRBJ2-7, with TRBD2 matching over 7 bases. V lost 1 base and J lost 5; bases outside the gene matches: 5. This CDR3 contains 14 residues. The germline CDR1 and CDR2 sequences are SGHNT and YENEEA. The CDR3 protein is CASSLGAGNNEQYF. CDR3 bases read: TGTGCCAGCAGCTTAGGAGCGGGAAACAACGAG.

This clone was seen many times. The CDR3 goes on 3 residues after the read ends, and that part is filled in from the germline J gene. V is TRBV2 and J is TRBJ2-3; D remains unclear. The V end was cut by 4 bases, the J end by 2 bases, with 13 bases between. Germline CDR1 is SNHLY and CDR2 is FYNNEI. The CDR3 totals 15 residues. The CDR3 bases that were read are TGTGCCAGCAGTGTGGGCGCCATCTCCACAGATACG. Its protein product is CASSVGAISTDT. The CDR3 reads in full as CASSVGAISTDTQYF.

This clone was counted ten times or more. Coverage ceases 3 residues before the CDR3 finishes, and the germline J gene fills in the end. The gene calls are TRBV5-4 and TRBJ2-7; a possible D gene is TRBD2 (6 bases). Germline values: CDR1 SGHNT, CDR2 YYREEE (reference sequence). The CDR3 has 15 amino acids. Deletions cut 4 bases from V and 0 bases from J, with 14 bases between. The CDR3 here is CASSLSGKNSYEQYF. CDR3 DNA (partial): TGTGCCAGCAGCCTTAGCGGCAAAAACTCCTACGAG.

This clone was found many times. With the read ending 3 residues before the CDR3 end, the germline J gene is used to fill in that end. V usage is TRBV5-6 and J usage is TRBJ1-4, with D hard to call. V gave up 4 bases and J gave up 7 bases, with 14 bases separating them. Per the germline V gene, CDR1 is SGHDT and CDR2 is YYEEEE. This CDR3 is built from 14 residues. The covered CDR3 bases are TGTGCCAGCAGCCTGGCCTATCGTGGTGAAAAA. Translation: CASSLAYRGEK. The CDR3 in full is CASSLAYRGEKLFF.

The sample holds many counts of this clone. The read halts 3 residues ahead of the CDR3 end, with the missing end drawn from the germline J gene. The chain is built from TRBV7-2 and TRBJ2-1, with D unclear. The CDR3 has 12 residues. The ends were cut back, 7 bases at V and 4 bases at J, with 8 bases in the middle. CDR1 is SGHTA, CDR2 FQGNSA, per germline. Partial CDR3 DNA: TGTGCCAGCAAGGCCGAGTACAATGAG. Translated, it gives CASKAEYNE. The full CDR3 sequence reads CASKAEYNEQFF.

This clone came up many times. One end of the junction is discordant with germline, which a read error may explain. With the read ending 3 residues before the CDR3 end, the germline J gene is used to fill in that end. This sequence joins TRBV4-2 and TRBJ1-2; no clear D gene. Germline CDR1 LGHNA, CDR2 YNFKEQ. This CDR3 contains 17 residues. CDR3 bases read: TGCGCCAGCAGCCAAGAGGGCCTTGAGCGGCCTAACTATGGC. Its protein product is CASSQEGLERPNYG. The whole CDR3 sequence reads CASSQEGLERPNYGYTF.

In this sample, this clone turned up many times. The CDR3 extends 3 residues past the end of the read, so its final part is completed from the germline J gene. The chain uses TRBV10-3 and TRBJ1-6, with D perhaps matching TRBD1 (6 bases). Trimming stripped 7 bases from V and 10 bases from J, with 14 bases between. Germline CDR1 reads ENHRY; CDR2 reads SYGVKD. The CDR3 spans 13 residues. This CDR3 is CAITQGKGSPLHF. The sequenced CDR3 bases are TGTGCCATCACTCAGGGGAAGGGGTCACCC.

This clone has ten or more counts. Read sequence stops 3 residues before the CDR3 end, and the germline J gene provides the missing end. This chain links TRBV9 with TRBJ2-1, with 10 bases fitting TRBD2. The V and J ends lost 4 bases and 6 bases, in that order; junction bases with no gene match: 7. The CDR3 is 15 amino acids. The germline gives CDR1 SGDLS, CDR2 YYNGEE. CDR3 region: CASSRTSGSFNEQFF. The part of the CDR3 DNA that was read is TGTGCCAGCAGCCGGACTAGCGGCAGTTTCAATGAG.

This clone has at least ten counts. The read terminates 3 residues before the CDR3 end, so the remaining end is supplied by the germline J gene. The chain has TRBV7-6 and TRBJ1-6; 8 bases match TRBD1. The CDR3 totals 14 residues. Germline-derived CDR1 and CDR2 are SGHVS and FNYEAQ. Unmatched junction bases numbered 4, after V lost 5 bases and J lost 7 bases. CDR3 DNA (partial): TGTGCCAGCAGCCCAGGGGGCGAGAATTCACCC. Encoded protein: CASSPGGENSP. The entire CDR3 protein reads CASSPGGENSPLHF. The full variable domain, rest sourced from reference TRBV7-6 and TRBJ1-6, is GAGVSQSPRYKVTKRGQDVALRCDPISGHVSLYWYRQALGQGPEFLTYFNYEAQQDKSGLPNDRFSAERPEGSISTLTIQRTEQRDSAMYRCASSPGGENSPLHFGNGTRLTVT.

This clone was picked up many times. Mismatch with germline at one junction end may stem from a read error. The CDR3 is cut off 3 residues early in the read; its end comes from the germline J gene. The gene calls are TRBV4-2 and TRBJ2-1; 10 bases align to TRBD2. The CDR3 totals 17 residues. CDR1 is LGHNA, CDR2 YNFKEQ, per germline. The sequenced part of the CDR3 DNA is TGCGCCAGCAGCCAAGATGGATCGGCTAGCGGGGGAAATGAG. Amino acids: CASSQDGSASGGNE. The whole CDR3 region reads CASSQDGSASGGNEQFF.

On this clone: Being one base from a much bigger clone, this may be a read error. The CDR3 is cut off 3 residues early in the read; its end comes from the germline J gene. Other DNA sequences in the sample encode the same CDR3. The genes are TRBV30 and TRBJ2-7; 7 bases match TRBD2. The length of the CDR3 is 14 residues. V was pared by 1 base and J by 6 bases, with 9 bases of the junction left unmatched. Per the germline V gene, CDR1 is GTSNPN and CDR2 is SVGIG (reference sequence). The DNA read from the CDR3 is TGTGCCTGGAGTGCTATGGGGGGGTTGAGCGAG. This sequence encodes CAWSAMGGLSE. The complete CDR3 protein is CAWSAMGGLSEQYF.